This TCR beta chain emerged from a study of metastatic and nonmetastatic thyroid tumors. TCRdb recomputed clones from the PCR reads via MiXCR. Counted here are 20,000 to 25,000 clones, about 10% occurring once; the ten biggest clones make up 6% to 8.5%. No treatment had been given to any patient before thyroid surgery. The ends were cut back, 5 bases at V and 4 bases at J, with 11 bases in the middle. The length of the CDR3 is 13 residues. CDR1 is MNHNS and CDR2 is SASEGT in the germline V gene. There are a few counts of this clone. The sequenced sample consisted of blood. The source of this sequence is a female donor with papillary thyroid cancer or a benign thyroid nodule (not recorded which). Some clones in this sample may be carry-over from other donors' samples. The V and J genes are TRBV6-1 and TRBJ1-2, with D possibly being TRBD1 (5 bases). CDR3 residues: CASSTDKSYGYTF. DNA for the CDR3: TGTGCCAGCAGTACGGACAAATCCTATGGCTACACCTTC.